The entry below describes one T cell receptor (beta chain). Antigen specificity is unknown. The record originates from a study of cytomegalovirus exposure and HLA in healthy donors. The study ran its PCR with 60 Vbeta and 13 Jbeta primers. The data were produced by immunoSEQ multiplex PCR, yet TCRdb's version contains in-frame clones alone and is incomplete. The sample includes some 140,000 clones, around 86% seen only once; the top ten take about 8.6%. Study results and caveats: Association of a missense DCLRE1C variant with TCR beta V- and J-gene trimming was reported in a later analysis. When the data were analyzed later, several of the most significant clusters appeared to be linked to common viral pathogens.

There were likely unrecorded immune exposures, though donors were nominally healthy when sampled. Trimming took off 0 bases at V and 5 bases at J, with 2 bases between the two ends. Germline lookup yields CDR1 SGHNT and CDR2 YYREEE (reference sequence). The CDR3 runs 11 residues. The receptor was derived from a woman in her forties or fifties in good health and CMV-seropositive. Sequencing was performed on PBMCs. The chain is built from TRBV5-4 and TRBJ2-5; no clear D. CDR3 DNA: TGTGCCAGCAGCTTGGCGGAGACCCAGTACTTC. This codes for CASSLAETQYF.